These 19 T cell receptor beta chains originate from one sample sequenced in a study of radiotherapy plus CTLA-4 blockade in lung cancer. Using immunoSEQ multiplex PCR, the repertoire was profiled, and TCRdb retains in-frame clones only, with some absent. Of 53,000 or so clones listed, roughly 84% were seen once; the top ten hold about 7.2%. This specimen consisted of peripheral blood, obtained from a patient treated with radiotherapy plus ipilimumab. All receptors derive from a human donor with non-small cell lung cancer whose response to radiotherapy plus ipilimumab could not be evaluated.

This sequence joins TRBV5-1 and TRBJ1-2, with 8 bases fitting TRBD1. Trimming took 0 bases from V and 6 from J; bases not matched to a gene: 7. The CDR3 spans 15 residues. In germline, CDR1 is SGHRS, CDR2 YFSETQ. This chain's CDR3 is CASSLALQGANGYTF. The CDR3 DNA follows: TGCGCCAGCAGCTTGGCCCTGCAGGGGGCAAATGGCTACACCTTC.

V and J are TRBV11-2 and TRBJ2-2; 9 positions match TRBD1. Germline V CDR1 and CDR2: SGHAT, FQNNGV. This CDR3 spans 17 amino acids. The V segment lost 0 bases and the J segment 2 bases; nucleotides outside the gene matches: 4. CDR3 coding DNA: TGTGCCAGCAGCTTAGACGGGACAGGGATCAACACCGGGGAGCTGTTTTTT. Encoded protein: CASSLDGTGINTGELFF. Full variable domain (outside the CDR3, taken from reference TRBV11-2 and TRBJ2-2): EAGVAQSPRYKIIEKRQSVAFWCNPISGHATLYWYQQILGQGPKLLIQFQNNGVVDDSQLPKDRFSAERLKGVDSTLKIQPAKLEDSAVYLCASSLDGTGINTGELFFGEGSRLTVL.

This chain connects TRBV6-5 to TRBJ1-3; 8 positions match TRBD1. CDR1 and CDR2 (germline): MNHEY, SVGAGI. The ends lost 6 bases at V and 2 bases at J; junction bases unmatched: 6. This CDR3 is built from 15 residues. The CDR3, as DNA: TGTGCCAGCAGCCGCCAGGGGGCCGCTGGAAACACCATATATTTT. Translating gives CASSRQGAAGNTIYF.

The chain employs TRBV7-2 and TRBJ1-6, with D tentatively TRBD1 (6 bases). Germline values: CDR1 SGHTA, CDR2 FQGNSA. The CDR3 loop spans 16 amino acids. Between the trimmed V and J ends, which lost 5 bases and 7 bases, there was a span of 18 bases. CDR3 residues: CASSISGGARNSPLHF. The CDR3 nucleotides read TGTGCCAGCAGCATTTCGGGGGGGGCACGGAATTCACCCCTCCACTTT.

The J gene is TRBJ2-7, the V gene TRBV6-6, with D possibly being TRBD1 (6 bases). The CDR3 is made up of 14 amino acids. Per germline, CDR1 MNHNY and CDR2 SVGAGI (reference sequence). Trimming removed 9 bases at V and 2 bases at J, with 17 bases between. CDR3 nucleotides: TGTGCCAGTGGGGGCATCCGAGTCCCCTACGAGCAGTACTTC. Protein product: CASGGIRVPYEQYF.

The chain couples TRBV9 to TRBJ2-7; perhaps TRBD1 as D (6 bases). Germline-derived CDR1 and CDR2 are SGDLS and YYNGEE. The CDR3 runs 11 residues. The ends were cut back, 6 bases at V and 6 bases at J, with 10 bases in the middle. The DNA of the CDR3 is TGTGCCAGCACCCAGGGGTTCGAGCAGTACTTC. The encoded protein is CASTQGFEQYF.

This chain links TRBV5-6 with TRBJ1-2; 7 bases fit TRBD1. Per the germline V gene, CDR1 is SGHDT and CDR2 is YYEEEE. This CDR3 spans 14 amino acids. The trim removed 0 bases at V and 8 bases at J, leaving 7 bases unmatched. This CDR3 is CASSLGQGTLGYTF. The CDR3 DNA sequence: TGTGCCAGCAGCTTGGGACAGGGTACCCTCGGCTACACCTTC.

The chain recombines TRBV28 with TRBJ1-5, with TRBD1 as a possible D gene (5 bases). V lost 3 bases to trimming and J lost 6 bases, with 12 bases between them. The CDR3 totals 14 residues. Germline CDR1 MDHEN, CDR2 SYDVKM. CDR3 coding DNA: TGTGCCAGCAGTTTTTTGCAGGGCCCTCAGCCCCAGCATTTT. Encoded protein: CASSFLQGPQPQHF.

J is TRBJ2-1 and V is TRBV10-2; TRBD2 aligns across 7 bases. The CDR3 contains 13 residues. Per germline, CDR1 WSHSY and CDR2 SAAADI. V lost 7 bases, J lost 5 bases, and 5 bases stayed unmatched. Here the CDR3 reads CASIATSNNEQFF. CDR3 sequence (DNA): TGCGCCAGCATTGCGACTAGCAACAATGAGCAGTTCTTC.

V gene TRBV6-6 combines with J gene TRBJ1-2; the match to TRBD1 covers 10 bases. The junction had 12 bases not matched to a gene; V was cut back by 6 bases and J by 8 bases. CDR1 and CDR2 from the germline V gene are MNHNY and SVGAGI (reference sequence). The CDR3 length is 15 residues. The CDR3 sequence is CASRPETGGWGGYTF. The CDR3 DNA is TGTGCCAGCAGACCGGAGACAGGGGGCTGGGGCGGCTACACCTTC.

The chain uses TRBV7-9 and TRBJ1-2; possibly TRBD1 for D (6 bases). CDR1 is SEHNR, CDR2 FQNEAQ, per germline (reference sequence). This CDR3 is built from 13 residues. V shed 4 bases and J shed 7 bases, with 13 bases lying between them. CDR3 amino acids: CASSSGGGSGYTF. The CDR3 DNA reads as TGTGCCAGCAGCTCCGGGGGGGGCTCTGGCTACACCTTC.

The rearrangement joins TRBV2 to TRBJ1-6, with 7 bases aligning to TRBD1. The CDR3 extends over 14 amino acids. Germline trimming cut 6 bases from V and 5 bases from J; bases unmatched to any gene: 4. CDR1 and CDR2 from the germline V gene are SNHLY and FYNNEI. The CDR3 region is CASRETGDNSPLHF. CDR3 nucleotide sequence: TGTGCCAGCAGAGAAACAGGGGATAATTCACCCCTCCACTTT.

The chain uses TRBV5-4 and TRBJ2-2, with a possible D match to TRBD2 (5 bases). The V end was cut by 3 bases, the J end by 0 bases, with 9 bases between. CDR1 and CDR2 from the germline V gene are SGHNT and YYREEE (reference sequence). The CDR3 spans 15 residues. The CDR3 loop reads CASSSDLPNTGELFF. The CDR3, as DNA: TGTGCCAGCAGCTCGGACTTACCGAACACCGGGGAGCTGTTTTTT. Drawing the rest from reference TRBV5-4 and TRBJ2-2, the complete variable domain is ETGVTQSPTHLIKTRGQQVTLRCSSQSGHNTVSWYQQALGQGPQFIFQYYREEENGRGNFPPRFSGLQFPNYSSELNVNALELDDSALYLCASSSDLPNTGELFFGEGSRLTVL.

The CDR3 region is CASSDQGGGNTIYF. CDR3 in DNA: TGTGCCAGCAGCGACCAGGGTGGTGGAAACACCATATATTTT. The rearrangement joins TRBV11-2 to TRBJ1-3; D might be TRBD1 (5 bases). CDR1 SGHAT and CDR2 FQNNGV come from the germline V gene. CDR3 length equals 14 residues. The V gene lost 5 bases and the J gene lost 3 bases, with 11 bases spanning the gap.

The rearrangement uses TRBV2 and TRBJ2-7; 9 nucleotides line up with TRBD1. Germline V gene lookup returns CDR1 SNHLY and CDR2 FYNNEI. CDR3 length equals 14 residues. Trimming at V came to 6 bases and at J to 2 bases, leaving 5 bases not matched to a gene. DNA for the CDR3: TGTGCCAGCAGGAGTGGACAGGGGACCTACGAGCAGTACTTC. Protein sequence: CASRSGQGTYEQYF.

The rearrangement links TRBV2 to TRBJ1-1, with TRBD1 identical over 8 bases. The CDR3 contains 15 residues. Germline V gene sequence: CDR1 SNHLY, CDR2 FYNNEI. The V gene end was trimmed by 6 bases and the J gene end by 4 bases; junction bases not matched to a gene: 10. For the CDR3, the DNA is TGTGCCAGCAGACCAAACCGACAGGGGCGCACTGAAGCTTTCTTT. Its protein product is CASRPNRQGRTEAFF. Complete variable domain (other parts from reference TRBV2 and TRBJ1-1): EPEVTQTPSHQVTQMGQEVILRCVPISNHLYFYWYRQILGQKVEFLVSFYNNEISEKSEIFDDQFSVERPDGSNFTLKIRSTKLEDSAMYFCASRPNRQGRTEAFFGQGTRLTVV.

V is TRBV29-1 and J is TRBJ2-3, with TRBD1 as a possible D gene (5 bases). The germline V and J ends were trimmed by 7 bases and 0 bases, with 11 bases remaining between them. This CDR3 has 13 residues. CDR1 and CDR2 from the germline V gene are SQVTM and ANQGSEA. In DNA, the CDR3 is TGCAGCGCGTCAGGGTCTAGCACAGATACGCAGTATTTT. It yields the protein CSASGSSTDTQYF.

A remark on this clone: Other DNA sequences of this sample code for an identical CDR3. The genes are TRBV10-1 and TRBJ2-7; a possible D gene is TRBD2 (6 bases). CDR3 length equals 17 residues. Per germline, CDR1 WNHNN and CDR2 SYGVQD (reference sequence). The germline V and J ends were trimmed by 5 bases and 3 bases, with 23 bases remaining between them. The CDR3 sequence is CASSSGHDAGGYYEQYF. The CDR3 DNA is TGCGCCAGCAGTTCTGGACACGACGCCGGGGGTTACTACGAGCAGTACTTC.

The genes are TRBV5-1 and TRBJ1-5; D is possibly TRBD1 (5 bases). CDR1 is SGHRS and CDR2 is YFSETQ in the germline V gene. V was pared by 1 base and J by 6 bases, with 11 bases between. The CDR3 has 14 amino acids. The CDR3 region is CASSLSGGSQPQHF. DNA for the CDR3: TGCGCCAGCAGCTTGAGCGGGGGTAGTCAGCCCCAGCATTTT.